Listed below are T cell receptor beta chains from one sample, sequenced in a study of blood T cell repertoires in COVID-19. Libraries were prepared by immunoSEQ multiplex PCR; TCRdb keeps only in-frame clonotypes and omits some of them. The data contain 150,000 to 200,000 clones, roughly 88% of them singletons. The specimen sequenced was PBMCs or T cells enriched from blood (not recorded which). Source of these receptors: an older woman who had recovered from COVID-19. Both conserved end residues are part of each CDR3. The D gene is left open where the match is weak. The listing skips clone size in some rows; elsewhere it reads once, few, many or a size class.

>TRBJ1-1|TRBV2|NA|NA
TGTGCCACTACTATGAACACTGAAGCTTTCTTT
CATTMNTEAFF
>TRBJ2-2|TRBV3-1/TRBV3-2|NA|NA
TGTGCCAGCAGCCTCCTGCATTCGGGCGGGGAGCTGTTTTTT
CASSLLHSGGELFF
>TRBJ2-7|TRBV7-8|NA|TRBD2
TGTGCCAGCAGCTTAGCCGGGGGGGGCGCAATGTACGAGCAGTACTTC
CASSLAGGGAMYEQYF
>TRBJ1-2|TRBV12-3/TRBV12-4|NA|NA
TGTGCCAGCAGTTTTCAATCTACTCGGGGCTACACCTTC
CASSFQSTRGYTF
>TRBJ2-5|TRBV2|NA|TRBD2
TGTGCCAGCGATGATCGCGGGGGATCGGGAGTGGAGACCCAGTACTTC
CASDDRGGSGVETQYF
>TRBJ2-1|TRBV6-5|NA|NA
TGTGCCACTCAGGGCGTTCATGAGCAGTTCTTC
CATQGVHEQFF
>TRBJ1-5|TRBV5-1|NA|NA
TGTGCGGGGCGTCAGCCCCAGCATTTT
CAGRQPQHF
>TRBJ2-5|TRBV3-1/TRBV3-2|NA|NA
TGTGCCAGCAGCCAATCCCAAAGCGGGTCCTTAGAGACCCAGTACTTC
CASSQSQSGSLETQYF
>TRBJ1-2|TRBV3-1/TRBV3-2|NA|TRBD1
TGTGCCAGCAGCCCCCTAGGTGGGACAGGGGGTCTAGGCGGCTACACCTTC
CASSPLGGTGGLGGYTF
>TRBJ2-1|TRBV27|few|NA
TGTGCCAGCGGTCTTAGCTCCTACAATGAGCAGTTCTTC
CASGLSSYNEQFF
>TRBJ1-2|TRBV2|few|NA
TGTGCCAGCAGTGAAGGGGGGCGCGGAAGCGGCTATGGCTACACCTTC
CASSEGGRGSGYGYTF
>TRBJ2-1|TRBV7-3|NA|NA
TGTGCCAGCAGCTTAATTGGGGGAGGTTTAAACAATGAGCAGTTCTTC
CASSLIGGGLNNEQFF
>TRBJ2-2|TRBV28|NA|NA
TGTGCCAGCAAAACAGCACCCGGGGAGCTGTTTTTT
CASKTAPGELFF
>TRBJ2-5|TRBV21-1|few|NA
TGTGCCAGCAGCAACGGGGGGGTTCGGGACCAGGAGACCCAGTACTTC
CASSNGGVRDQETQYF
>TRBJ2-7|TRBV3-1/TRBV3-2|NA|NA
TGTGCCAGCAGCCCTTCCCCAGGGTCCTACGAGCAGTACTTC
CASSPSPGSYEQYF
>TRBJ2-1|TRBV13|NA|TRBD2
TGTGCCAGCAGACGGACTAGCGGGGGGGCGGGGAATGAGCAGTTCTTC
CASRRTSGGAGNEQFF
>TRBJ1-3|TRBV5-1|few|NA
TGCGCCAGCAGCTTGGACATCGGGGGGACTGGAAACACCATATATTTT
CASSLDIGGTGNTIYF
>TRBJ2-3|TRBV19|NA|TRBD2
TGTGCCAGTAGTATAGATCGGCGCGGGAGTAGTACAGATACGCAGTATTTT
CASSIDRRGSSTDTQYF
>TRBJ2-1|TRBV18|NA|NA
TGTGCCAGCTACTTGAGCTCCTACAATGAGCAGTTCTTC
CASYLSSYNEQFF
>TRBJ2-5|TRBV5-4|NA|NA
TGTGCCAGCAGCTTCCCACAGTGGGTTGAGACCCAGTACTTC
CASSFPQWVETQYF
>TRBJ1-5|TRBV6-5|NA|NA
TGTGCCAGCAGGATGACGGGGGACAATCAGCCCCAGCATTTT
CASRMTGDNQPQHF
>TRBJ1-2|TRBV7-3|NA|TRBD1
TGTGCCAGCAGCTTAGGGACAGGGTATGGCTACACCTTC
CASSLGTGYGYTF
>TRBJ2-3|TRBV29-1|once|TRBD1
TGCAGCGTTGAAAAGGGACAGGGAACAGATACGCAGTATTTT
CSVEKGQGTDTQYF
>TRBJ1-2|TRBV12-3/TRBV12-4|NA|TRBD1
TGTGCCAGCAACCAAGACAGGGGAAATGGCTACACCTTC
CASNQDRGNGYTF
>TRBJ1-2|TRBV28|NA|TRBD1
TGTGCCAGCAGTTTATTACCCGGACAGGGAGGTGGCTACACCTTC
CASSLLPGQGGGYTF
>TRBJ2-1|TRBV10-2|NA|NA
TGCGCCAGCAGCCTGGACTCGTCCTACAATGAGCAGTTCTTC
CASSLDSSYNEQFF
>TRBJ2-3|TRBV5-1|once|TRBD1
TGCGCCAGCAGCATCCGGGACAGGGAAACAGATACGCAGTATTTT
CASSIRDRETDTQYF
>TRBJ2-4|TRBV5-1|NA|TRBD2
TGCGCCAGCAGCTTACGACCGGCGGGGGATGGCAAAAACATTCAGTACTTC
CASSLRPAGDGKNIQYF
>TRBJ2-7|TRBV6-1|NA|NA
TGTGCCAGCAGTGAAAGTCAGGGCCCCTACGAGCAGTACTTC
CASSESQGPYEQYF
>TRBJ1-1|TRBV30|NA|NA
TGTGCCTGGAGTCCGGGACTCCTTCTTTCGAACACTGAAGCTTTCTTT
CAWSPGLLLSNTEAFF
>TRBJ2-1|TRBV4-1|NA|NA
TGCGCCAGCAGCCAAGATAGAGATTCCTACAATGAGCAGTTCTTC
CASSQDRDSYNEQFF
>TRBJ1-5|TRBV6-1|NA|TRBD1
TGTGCCAGCAGTGAAGCGGGACAGGGGCCCCAGCATTTT
CASSEAGQGPQHF
>TRBJ1-1|TRBV19|NA|TRBD1
TGTGCCAGTGAGAGGGGGCAGGGCACTGAAGCTTTCTTT
CASERGQGTEAFF
>TRBJ2-3|TRBV28|NA|TRBD2
TGTGCCACTAGGACTAGCGACACAGATACGCAGTATTTT
CATRTSDTDTQYF
>TRBJ1-2|TRBV28|NA|TRBD1
TGTGCCAGCAGCAGGGGACAGAGCTACACCTTC
CASSRGQSYTF
>TRBJ2-7|TRBV2|NA|NA
TGTGCCAGCAGCTACGTGTACGAGCAGTACTTC
CASSYVYEQYF
>TRBJ1-2|TRBV29-1|once|TRBD1
TGCAGCGTTCCCGGGACAGCAGCTAACTATGGCTACACCTTC
CSVPGTAANYGYTF
>TRBJ1-4|TRBV2|few|NA
TGTGCCAGCAGTGAACACCCAGGCGGGAAACTGTTTTTT
CASSEHPGGKLFF
>TRBJ2-5|TRBV2|NA|NA
TGTGCCAGCAGTAGACTTGAGACCCAGTACTTC
CASSRLETQYF
>TRBJ2-7|TRBV30|NA|NA
TGTGCCTGGAGTGTCTACAGCAGTGAGCAGTACTTC
CAWSVYSSEQYF
>TRBJ1-5|TRBV19|NA|NA
TGTGCCAGTAGTATCTTAGATCCGGGCCGGACATTCTTT
CASSILDPGRTFF
>TRBJ1-2|TRBV18|NA|TRBD1
TGTGCCAGCTCACCTAATCCAGGGGGCGGATATGGCTACACCTTC
CASSPNPGGGYGYTF
>TRBJ2-5|TRBV6-5|NA|TRBD1
TGTGCCAGCAGTTTGGGACAGGAAGAGACCCAGTACTTC
CASSLGQEETQYF